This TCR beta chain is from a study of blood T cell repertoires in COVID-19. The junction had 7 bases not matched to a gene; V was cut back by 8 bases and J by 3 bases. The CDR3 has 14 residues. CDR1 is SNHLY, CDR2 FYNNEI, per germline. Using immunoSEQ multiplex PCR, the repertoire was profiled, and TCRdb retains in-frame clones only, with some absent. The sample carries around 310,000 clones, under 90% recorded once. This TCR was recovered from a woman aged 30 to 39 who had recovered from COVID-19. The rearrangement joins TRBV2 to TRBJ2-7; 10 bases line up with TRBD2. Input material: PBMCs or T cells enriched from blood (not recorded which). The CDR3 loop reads CASLGLADGYEQYF. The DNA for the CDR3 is TGTGCCAGCCTCGGACTAGCGGACGGCTACGAGCAGTACTTC.